This T cell receptor (beta chain) was observed in a study of neurological immune-mediated disorders. Study-wide points: It was HTLV-1-associated myelopathy that showed the most TCR clonal expansion, while multiple sclerosis showed the least, falling below healthy controls.

The cDNA came from 5'RACE with 10-nucleotide random UMIs. Each CDR3 protein gets one entry after TCRdb re-called the 5' RACE reads with MiXCR. The repertoire has 20,000 to 30,000 distinct CDR3 sequences, about 13% of them found once; the top ten carry around 5.5%. This clonotype occurred many times. Its antigen is unknown. Germline V gene sequence: CDR1 LGHNA, CDR2 YSLEER. The CDR3 extends over 13 amino acids. The V end lost 3 bases, the J end lost 7 bases, and 12 bases lay between the germline ends. Specified time point: technical triplicate 1. The sorted libraries drew on 1 million T cells that were CD4+ or CD8+.

This chain links TRBV4-3 with TRBJ1-2; no firm D call. The clonotype was recovered from a female donor with HTLV-1-associated myelopathy (HAM/TSP). Sequencing was done on a sample of CD4+ T cells from blood. The CDR3 region is CASSHISRTGYTF. For the CDR3, the DNA is TGCGCCAGCAGCCATATTAGTCGGACTGGCTACACCTTC.